What follows are 6 T cell receptor beta chains derived from one specimen sequenced in a study of cytomegalovirus exposure and HLA in healthy donors. The PCR made use of 60 Vbeta and 13 Jbeta primers. Sequencing was performed with immunoSEQ multiplex PCR; in TCRdb, only in-frame clones are kept and a portion is missing. The specimen's table records more than 55,000 clones. The sample was PBMCs. These TCRs come from a woman aged 40 to 55 in good health and CMV-seropositive.

V usage is TRBV6-6 and J usage is TRBJ2-7; TRBD1 matches at 8 bases. V trimming: 4 bases; J trimming: 7 bases; junction bases outside the gene matches: 9. CDR1 MNHNY and CDR2 SVGAGI come from the germline V gene (reference sequence). This CDR3 has 14 amino acids. The CDR3 sequence is CASSSETGGEEQYF. For the CDR3, the DNA is TGTGCCAGCAGTTCAGAAACAGGGGGAGAGGAGCAGTACTTC.

The gene calls are TRBV30 and TRBJ2-6, with 7 bases that match TRBD1. V was clipped by 5 bases and J by 4 bases; unmatched bases: 5. The CDR3 has 14 residues. Germline V gene data show CDR1 as GTSNPN and CDR2 as SVGIG (reference sequence). The CDR3 spells CAWEGAEGANVLTF. For the CDR3, the DNA is TGTGCCTGGGAGGGGGCGGAGGGGGCCAACGTCCTGACTTTC.

This chain uses TRBV27 with TRBJ1-3; tentatively, D is TRBD1 (5 bases). Per germline, CDR1 MNHEY and CDR2 SMNVEV (reference sequence). V was cut by 2 bases and J by 2 bases, with 10 bases left in between. The CDR3 extends over 15 amino acids. The CDR3 reads CASSLSQGTGNTIYF. CDR3 coding DNA: TGTGCCAGCAGTTTAAGCCAGGGAACTGGAAACACCATATATTTT.

The J gene is TRBJ2-3, the V gene TRBV7-6; D perhaps matches TRBD2 (6 bases). V was shortened by 5 bases and J by 2 bases, with 17 bases between the two germline ends. The CDR3 has 16 residues. Per germline, CDR1 SGHVS and CDR2 FNYEAQ. The CDR3 here is CASSLNSAGFTDTQYF. The DNA of the CDR3 is TGTGCCAGCAGCCTTAACTCAGCGGGCTTCACAGATACGCAGTATTTT.

V is TRBV19 and J is TRBJ2-3; no clear D. The CDR3 extends over 15 amino acids. V lost 5 bases and J lost 1, with 13 bases in between. Germline CDR1 is LNHDA and CDR2 is SQIVND (reference sequence). The CDR3 DNA sequence: TGTGCCAGTAGTCCGATTGTAGCTGGCACAGATACGCAGTATTTT. The encoded protein is CASSPIVAGTDTQYF.

The chain is built from TRBV5-5 and TRBJ1-1, with a possible D match to TRBD1 (6 bases). Germline CDR1 is SGHKS and CDR2 is YYEKEE (reference sequence). This CDR3 is built from 18 residues. Trimming removed 3 bases from V and 0 bases from J, with 21 bases in between. CDR3 residues: CASSSARGGINMNTEAFF. The DNA for the CDR3 is TGTGCCAGCAGCTCCGCAAGAGGGGGAATAAACATGAACACTGAAGCTTTCTTT.